The TCR beta chain under discussion was sequenced for a study of tissue T cells after allogeneic stem cell transplantation. Findings and caveats of the study: Within patients, tissue anatomy strongly shaped TCR repertoire composition. In patients and mice, blood and spleen missed much of tissue repertoire. Sampling depth was limited, and the cohort was small and clinically varied.

CDR3 sequences, V/J genes, frequencies and template counts came from survey-depth TCRbeta sequencing. Only in-frame clones appear in the TCRdb table, and some are missing; sequencing was by immunoSEQ multiplex PCR. The sample contains around 50,000 clones, around 66% of which appear only once. This CDR3 contains 16 residues. Trimming took 2 bases from V and 1 from J; bases not matched to a gene: 2. Germline V lookup: CDR1 KGHTA, CDR2 FRNEEI. With respect to this clone: Its antigen is currently unknown. Genes and germline are mouse. With the read ending 1 residue before the CDR3 end, the germline J gene is used to fill in that end.

The sequenced sample was sorted cells pooled from one or two spleens. The sequence was obtained from a pool of C57BL/6 mice in good health. The rearrangement uses TRBV24 and TRBJ1-6; 7 bases line up with TRBD1. TRBJ1-6 qualifies as an ORF whose function is uncertain. The CDR3 sequence is CASSLRDRSYNSPLYF. CDR3 bases read: TGTGCCAGCAGTCTGCGGGACAGATCCTATAATTCGCCCCTCTAC.